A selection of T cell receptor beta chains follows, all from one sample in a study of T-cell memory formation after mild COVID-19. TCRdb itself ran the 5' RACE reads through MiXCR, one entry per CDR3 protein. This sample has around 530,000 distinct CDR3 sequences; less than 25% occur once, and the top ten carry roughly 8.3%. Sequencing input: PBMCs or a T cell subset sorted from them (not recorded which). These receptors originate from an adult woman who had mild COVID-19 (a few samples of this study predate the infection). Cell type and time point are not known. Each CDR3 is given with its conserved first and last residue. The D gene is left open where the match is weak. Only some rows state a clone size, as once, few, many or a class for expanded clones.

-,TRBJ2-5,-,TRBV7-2,CASSFLRSETQYF,TGTGCCAGCAGCTTCCTAAGGTCGGAGACCCAGTACTTC
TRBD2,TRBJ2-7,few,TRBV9,CASSVTSGLSYEQYF,TGTGCCAGCAGCGTTACTAGCGGGCTCTCCTACGAGCAGTACTTC
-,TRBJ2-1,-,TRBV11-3,CASSLVQYSYNEQFF,TGTGCCAGCAGCTTAGTGCAGTACTCCTACAATGAGCAGTTCTTC
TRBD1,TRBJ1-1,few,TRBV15,CATSPRTGGLTEAFF,TGTGCCACCAGCCCGCGGACAGGGGGGCTGACTGAAGCTTTCTTT
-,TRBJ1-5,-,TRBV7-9,CASSLASGIGQPQHF,TGTGCCAGCAGCTTAGCATCGGGGATCGGTCAGCCCCAGCATTTT
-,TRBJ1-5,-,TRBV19,CASSIRENQPQHF,TGTGCCAGTAGTATCCGAGAGAATCAGCCCCAGCATTTT
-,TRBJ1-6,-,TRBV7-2,CASSLYNSPLHF,TGTGCCAGCAGCTTATATAATTCACCCCTCCACTTT
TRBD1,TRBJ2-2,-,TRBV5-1,CASSSNRDSLIQTGELFF,TGCGCCAGCAGCTCAAACCGGGACAGCCTAATACAGACCGGGGAGCTGTTTTTT
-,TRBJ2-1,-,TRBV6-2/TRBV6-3,CASHHLGSRRDEQFF,TGTGCCAGCCACCATCTAGGGTCAAGGAGGGATGAGCAGTTCTTC
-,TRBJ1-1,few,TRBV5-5,CASSLELGFMNTEAFF,TGTGCCAGCAGCTTGGAACTGGGATTCATGAACACTGAAGCTTTCTTT
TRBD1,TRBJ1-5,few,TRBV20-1,CSARIGTGGGQPQHF,TGCAGTGCTAGGATTGGGACAGGGGGAGGGCAGCCCCAGCATTTT
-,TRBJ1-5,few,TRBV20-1,CSAGAGNQPQHF,TGCAGTGCTGGGGCGGGCAATCAGCCCCAGCATTTT
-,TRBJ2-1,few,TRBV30,CAWSSLLYNEQFF,TGTGCCTGGAGTTCGCTCTTATACAATGAGCAGTTCTTC
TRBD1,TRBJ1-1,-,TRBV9,CASSFDSGQGATAFF,TGTGCCAGCAGCTTCGACTCGGGACAGGGGGCGACGGCTTTCTTT
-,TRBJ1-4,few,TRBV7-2,CASSREATNEKLFF,TGTGCCAGCAGCAGAGAAGCAACTAATGAAAAACTGTTTTTT
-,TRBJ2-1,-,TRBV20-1,CSASNRGGIYNEQFF,TGCAGTGCTAGCAACAGGGGAGGGATTTACAATGAGCAGTTCTTC
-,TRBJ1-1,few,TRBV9,CASNPGSNTEAFF,TGTGCCAGCAATCCGGGATCGAACACTGAAGCTTTCTTT
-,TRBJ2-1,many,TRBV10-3,CAISESTRAPQGEQFF,TGTGCCATCAGTGAGTCGACTCGGGCCCCCCAGGGTGAGCAGTTCTTC
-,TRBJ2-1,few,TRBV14,CASSQDYFFFGGANSYNEQFF,TGTGCCAGCAGCCAAGATTATTTCTTTTTTGGCGGGGCGAACTCCTACAATGAGCAGTTCTTC
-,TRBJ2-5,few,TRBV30,CAWSVRDNQETQYF,TGTGCCTGGAGTGTAAGGGACAACCAAGAGACCCAGTACTTC
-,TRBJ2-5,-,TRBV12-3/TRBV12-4,CASSGGVAIQETQYF,TGTGCCAGCAGTGGCGGGGTCGCCATCCAAGAGACCCAGTACTTC
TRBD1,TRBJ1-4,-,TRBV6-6,CASRGDRSNEKLFF,TGTGCCAGCCGCGGGGACAGGTCTAATGAAAAACTGTTTTTT
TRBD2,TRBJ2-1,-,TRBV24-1,CATSDPPSSGANEQFF,TGTGCCACCAGTGATCCCCCCTCTAGCGGAGCCAATGAGCAGTTCTTC
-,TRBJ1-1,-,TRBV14,CASSQVSGIAEAFF,TGTGCCAGCAGCCAAGTTTCGGGGATTGCTGAAGCTTTCTTT
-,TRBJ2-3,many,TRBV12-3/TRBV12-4,CASRASTDTQYF,TGTGCCAGCAGGGCGAGCACAGATACGCAGTATTTT
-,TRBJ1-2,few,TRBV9,CASSPFSQALYGYTF,TGTGCCAGCAGCCCCTTCTCACAGGCCCTCTATGGCTACACCTTC
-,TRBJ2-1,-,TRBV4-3,CASSQERSSSYNEQFF,TGCGCCAGCAGCCAAGAGCGGTCTAGCTCCTACAATGAGCAGTTCTTC
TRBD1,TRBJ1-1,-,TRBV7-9,CASSSLTGANTEAFF,TGTGCCAGCAGCTCCCTGACAGGGGCGAACACTGAAGCTTTCTTT
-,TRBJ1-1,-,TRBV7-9,CASSWGEGGGAFF,TGTGCCAGCAGCTGGGGGGAGGGGGGAGGAGCTTTCTTT
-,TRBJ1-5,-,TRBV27,CASSNNSNQPQHF,TGTGCCAGCAGTAATAATAGCAATCAGCCCCAGCATTTT
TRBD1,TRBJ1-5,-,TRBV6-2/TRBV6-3,CASSRTGEPQPQHF,TGTGCCAGCAGCCGGACAGGGGAACCCCAGCCCCAGCATTTT
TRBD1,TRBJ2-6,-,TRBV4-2,CASSPYVGQGAAGANVLTF,TGTGCCAGCAGCCCGTACGTCGGACAGGGGGCAGCGGGGGCCAACGTCCTGACTTTC
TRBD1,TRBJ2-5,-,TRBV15,CATSRRDRGFQETQYF,TGTGCCACCAGCCGCCGGGACAGGGGATTCCAAGAGACCCAGTACTTC
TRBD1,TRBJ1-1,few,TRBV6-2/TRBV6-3,CASSSPSRQGRNTEAFF,TGTGCCAGCAGTTCGCCATCTAGACAGGGAAGGAACACTGAAGCTTTCTTT
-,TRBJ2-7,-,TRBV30,CAWRVFGEKYF,TGTGCCTGGAGGGTTTTTGGCGAGAAGTACTTC
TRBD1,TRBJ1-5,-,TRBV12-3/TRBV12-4,CASSLAGTGSNQPQHF,TGTGCCAGCAGTTTAGCCGGGACAGGGAGCAATCAGCCCCAGCATTTT
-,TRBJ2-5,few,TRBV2,CASSNHGREETQYF,TGTGCCAGCAGTAACCATGGCCGGGAAGAGACCCAGTACTTC
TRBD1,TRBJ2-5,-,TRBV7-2,CASSLATGRVGETQYF,TGTGCCAGCAGCTTAGCGACAGGGCGGGTAGGGGAGACCCAGTACTTC
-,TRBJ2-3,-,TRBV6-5,CASSYSSTGAVSDTQYF,TGTGCCAGCAGTTACTCGTCGACAGGAGCCGTCTCAGATACGCAGTATTTT
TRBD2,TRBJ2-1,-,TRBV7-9,CASLQREDNEQFF,TGTGCCAGCTTACAGCGGGAGGACAATGAGCAGTTCTTC
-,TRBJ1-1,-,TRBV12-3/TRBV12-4,CATLNGGTMNTEAFF,TGTGCCACCCTGAATGGTGGGACCATGAACACTGAAGCTTTCTTT
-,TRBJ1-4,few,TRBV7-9,CASSPQDGEKLFF,TGTGCCAGCAGCCCTCAGGACGGTGAAAAACTGTTTTTT
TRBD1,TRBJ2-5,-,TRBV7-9,CASSGSPGTGANRQETQYF,TGTGCCAGCAGCGGATCCCCGGGGACAGGGGCCAACCGCCAAGAGACCCAGTACTTC
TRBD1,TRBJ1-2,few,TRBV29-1,CSVDLGQGFLGGYTF,TGCAGCGTTGATTTGGGACAGGGCTTCCTCGGTGGCTACACCTTC
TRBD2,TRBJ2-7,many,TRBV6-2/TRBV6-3,CASRFVAGISEQYF,TGTGCCAGCAGATTCGTAGCGGGAATTAGCGAGCAGTACTTC
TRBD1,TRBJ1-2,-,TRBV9,CASSVGTGGYGYTF,TGTGCCAGCAGCGTAGGGACAGGGGGGTATGGCTACACCTTC
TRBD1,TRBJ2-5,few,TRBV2,CASRIGQGNDQTQYF,TGTGCCAGCAGGATAGGACAGGGGAACGATCAGACCCAGTACTTC
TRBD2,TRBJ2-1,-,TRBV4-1,CASSQEVSGKYEQFF,TGCGCCAGCAGCCAAGAGGTTAGCGGGAAGTATGAGCAGTTCTTC
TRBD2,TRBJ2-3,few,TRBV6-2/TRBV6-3,CASSPIAGAADTQYF,TGTGCCAGCAGTCCTATAGCGGGCGCGGCTGATACGCAGTATTTT
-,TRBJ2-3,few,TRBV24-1,CATSDASGWPHTDTQYF,TGTGCCACCAGTGATGCCTCCGGTTGGCCCCACACAGATACGCAGTATTTT
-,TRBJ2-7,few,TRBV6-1,CASSEEGFSYEQYF,TGTGCCAGCAGTGAAGAAGGGTTCTCCTACGAGCAGTACTTC
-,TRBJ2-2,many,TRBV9,CASTPVQGGLVGELFF,TGTGCCAGCACCCCTGTTCAGGGGGGGCTGGTCGGGGAGCTGTTTTTT